Detailed here is one T cell receptor (beta chain). The antigen remains unidentified. This sample was taken from a study of human thymus T cells. Whole-study results and caveats: In thymic and blood repertoires alike, V and J usage looked biased.

Germline-derived CDR1 and CDR2 are ENHRY and SYGVKD. The CDR3 spans 13 residues. The V end lost 8 bases, the J end lost 5 bases, and 16 bases lay between the germline ends. Sequencing used immunoSEQ multiplex PCR; TCRdb keeps in-frame clones, though not all of them. The sample includes 46,000 or so clones, around 95% of them seen just once. Donors were healthy Finnish babies undergoing corrective operations for congenital heart defects. Only four of the eight donors provided an approximately 0.5-1 mL blood sample. No fixed cell number was used; all available blood leukocytes supplied DNA. The TCR originated in a girl under two years old with a congenital heart defect but otherwise immunologically healthy. J is TRBJ2-7 and V is TRBV10-3, with D maybe TRBD2 (6 bases). The sample was blood. The CDR3 DNA follows: TGTGCCATCGGGACTGAGAGACGGGACGAGCAGTACTTC. Its protein is CAIGTERRDEQYF.